A selection of T cell receptor beta chains follows, all from one sample in a study of shared clonotypes between healthy human individuals. The method was immunoSEQ multiplex PCR; TCRdb's version includes in-frame clones alone and lacks a portion of them. This sample has some 2,500,000 clones; roughly 90% occur once, and the top ten carry 0.37%. Sequencing used naive CD4+ T cells from PBMCs. The receptors stem from a man between 18 and 29 years old in good health. Some clones in this sample may be carry-over from other donors' samples. Each CDR3 is given with its conserved first and last residue. The order of the fields is V gene, J gene, D gene, clone size, CDR3 protein, CDR3 DNA. The D gene is left open where the match is weak. Size tells how often a clone was seen (once, few, many) or the class of an expanded clone, and some rows leave it out.

TRBV28	TRBJ1-2	TRBD1	.	CASSSWTGRYGYTF	TGTGCCAGCAGTTCGTGGACAGGACGCTATGGCTACACCTTC
TRBV11-1	TRBJ2-7	.	.	CASRSGGSEYF	TGTGCCAGCCGCTCTGGGGGGAGTGAGTACTTC
TRBV6-1	TRBJ1-2	TRBD1	.	CASSAGGANYGYTF	TGTGCCAGCAGTGCAGGGGGGGCCAACTATGGCTACACCTTC
TRBV10-3	TRBJ2-3	TRBD2	.	CAISSTSGIPYF	TGTGCCATCAGCTCGACTAGCGGGATCCCGTATTTT
TRBV19	TRBJ1-5	.	.	CASSMMRNQPQHF	TGTGCCAGTAGTATGATGAGGAATCAGCCCCAGCATTTT
TRBV27	TRBJ1-1	.	.	CASSSLGEGATEAFF	TGTGCCAGCAGTTCGCTCGGGGAAGGAGCCACTGAAGCTTTCTTT
TRBV6-6	TRBJ2-1	.	once	CASSYSIRALHNEQFF	TGTGCCAGCAGTTACTCCATTCGTGCACTCCACAATGAGCAGTTCTTC
TRBV9	TRBJ2-7	.	.	CASSVADSYEQYF	TGTGCCAGCAGCGTAGCCGACAGCTACGAGCAGTACTTC
TRBV7-2	TRBJ2-3	.	.	CASSLVFSTDTQYF	TGTGCCAGCAGCTTAGTATTTAGCACAGATACGCAGTATTTT
TRBV7-2	TRBJ1-2	TRBD1	.	CASSPLAGGFNYGYTF	TGTGCCAGCAGCCCGCTGGCAGGGGGGTTTAACTATGGCTACACCTTC
TRBV5-1	TRBJ2-1	.	.	CASSLDSGPLQVSQFF	TGCGCCAGCAGCCTGGATAGCGGCCCCCTTCAGGTTTCCCAGTTCTTC
TRBV19	TRBJ1-5	TRBD1	few	CASSPGQGSNQPQHF	TGTGCCAGTAGCCCGGGACAGGGGAGCAATCAGCCCCAGCATTTT
TRBV6-1	TRBJ1-4	TRBD1	.	CASSRGLEKLFF	TGTGCCAGCAGCAGGGGGCTCGAAAAACTGTTTTTT
TRBV2	TRBJ2-1	TRBD1	.	CASRAGQGRPSYNEQFF	TGTGCCAGCAGGGCTGGACAGGGGCGACCGTCCTACAATGAGCAGTTCTTC
TRBV6-5	TRBJ2-7	TRBD2	.	CASRPTSGNEQYF	TGTGCCAGCAGACCGACTAGCGGAAACGAGCAGTACTTC
TRBV6-1	TRBJ1-2	.	few	CASSEARSYGYTF	TGTGCCAGCAGTGAAGCGAGGAGCTATGGCTACACCTTC
TRBV28	TRBJ2-7	.	.	CASSLSPNYEQYF	TGTGCCAGCAGTTTATCCCCAAACTACGAGCAGTACTTC
TRBV18	TRBJ2-3	TRBD2	.	CASSNWTSGTGGDTQYF	TGTGCCAGCTCAAATTGGACTAGCGGGACTGGTGGAGATACGCAGTATTTT
TRBV29-1	TRBJ2-2	.	.	CSVVMGAVTGELFF	TGCAGCGTTGTCATGGGGGCGGTAACCGGGGAGCTGTTTTTT
TRBV2	TRBJ2-7	.	.	CASSEGTNEQYF	TGTGCCAGCAGTGAAGGAACGAACGAGCAGTACTTC
TRBV30	TRBJ1-5	.	few	CAWSGLWDQPQHF	TGTGCCTGGAGTGGGCTCTGGGATCAGCCCCAGCATTTT
TRBV15	TRBJ1-2	.	once	CATSRDNEPYTF	TGTGCCACCAGCAGAGATAACGAGCCCTACACCTTC
TRBV29-1	TRBJ2-7	.	once	CSVDRVGNEQYF	TGCAGCGTTGACAGGGTAGGGAACGAGCAGTACTTC
TRBV6-1	TRBJ2-7	TRBD1	once	CATSGQTTYEQYF	TGTGCCACATCGGGACAGACAACCTACGAGCAGTACTTC
TRBV9	TRBJ1-2	.	.	CASSGDVRSDGYTF	TGTGCCAGCAGCGGGGACGTTCGAAGTGATGGCTACACCTTC
TRBV18	TRBJ2-5	.	.	CASSPWQDHQETQYF	TGTGCCAGCTCACCTTGGCAGGACCACCAAGAGACCCAGTACTTC
TRBV15	TRBJ1-5	.	few	CATSRVAGTNQPQHF	TGTGCCACCAGCAGAGTGGCAGGGACCAATCAGCCCCAGCATTTT
TRBV10-2	TRBJ2-5	TRBD1	.	CASSPHRGGEETQYF	TGCGCCAGCAGCCCGCACAGGGGTGGGGAAGAGACCCAGTACTTC
TRBV6-1	TRBJ2-2	.	.	CASSESVGWDTGELFF	TGTGCCAGCAGTGAATCCGTAGGGTGGGACACCGGGGAGCTGTTTTTT
TRBV18	TRBJ2-1	TRBD2	.	CASSPRAGLESNEQFF	TGTGCCAGCTCACCAAGGGCAGGACTAGAAAGCAATGAGCAGTTCTTC
TRBV15	TRBJ1-5	TRBD1	.	CATSRDWDWDRQDQPQHF	TGTGCCACCAGCAGAGATTGGGACTGGGACAGACAAGATCAGCCCCAGCATTTT
TRBV28	TRBJ2-1	TRBD2	.	CASSLPSGYNEQFF	TGTGCCAGCAGTTTACCTAGCGGGTACAATGAGCAGTTCTTC
TRBV9	TRBJ1-3	.	.	CASSVEVRGAGNTIYF	TGTGCCAGCAGCGTAGAGGTCAGGGGTGCTGGAAACACCATATATTTT
TRBV11-2	TRBJ2-7	TRBD1	.	CASSPGTGQFSYEQYF	TGTGCCAGCAGCCCAGGTACGGGACAGTTCTCCTACGAGCAGTACTTC
TRBV29-1	TRBJ2-1	.	.	CSVEFSVGVYNEQFF	TGCAGCGTTGAATTTTCGGTCGGGGTTTACAATGAGCAGTTCTTC
TRBV5-8	TRBJ2-3	TRBD2	.	CASSLILAGGDTQYF	TGTGCCAGCAGCTTAATCCTAGCGGGAGGGGATACGCAGTATTTT
TRBV4-3	TRBJ2-3	TRBD2	.	CASSQAIAGSTDTQYF	TGCGCCAGCAGCCAGGCAATAGCGGGGAGCACAGATACGCAGTATTTT
TRBV5-1	TRBJ1-1	TRBD1	.	CASSLGTGETEAFF	TGCGCCAGCAGCTTGGGGACAGGGGAAACTGAAGCTTTCTTT
TRBV6-5	TRBJ2-7	TRBD2	.	CASSLRAGGGYEQYF	TGTGCCAGCAGCCTTCGCGCGGGAGGTGGGTACGAGCAGTACTTC
TRBV19	TRBJ2-7	TRBD2	.	CASRERGSYEQYF	TGTGCCAGTAGGGAGCGGGGCTCCTACGAGCAGTACTTC
TRBV7-9	TRBJ1-5	.	.	CASSRDGRGEVQPQHF	TGTGCCAGCAGCCGTGACGGCAGGGGTGAGGTTCAGCCCCAGCATTTT
TRBV6-5	TRBJ2-7	.	.	CASSYSRASLEQYF	TGTGCCAGCAGTTACTCCCGGGCCTCCCTCGAGCAGTACTTC
TRBV9	TRBJ2-5	TRBD2	.	CASSTAGGPGETQYF	TGTGCCAGCAGCACAGCGGGAGGGCCAGGGGAGACCCAGTACTTC
TRBV5-1	TRBJ1-4	.	.	CASSSNSDEKLFF	TGCGCCAGCAGCTCCAACAGTGATGAAAAACTGTTTTTT
TRBV27	TRBJ2-7	.	once	CASRPAGAGYEQYF	TGTGCCAGCAGGCCGGCGGGGGCAGGCTACGAGCAGTACTTC
TRBV10-2	TRBJ2-7	.	.	CASRAPGLHYEQYF	TGCGCCAGCAGGGCCCCGGGACTTCACTACGAGCAGTACTTC
TRBV5-8	TRBJ2-7	TRBD2	.	CASRAREGTYEQYF	TGTGCCAGCAGGGCACGGGAGGGTACCTACGAGCAGTACTTC
TRBV12-5	TRBJ2-2	TRBD1	few	CASGPGGPNTGELFF	TGTGCTAGTGGGCCAGGGGGCCCGAACACCGGGGAGCTGTTTTTT
TRBV28	TRBJ1-1	.	.	CASKQTPTEAFF	TGTGCCAGCAAACAAACCCCCACTGAAGCTTTCTTT
TRBV28	TRBJ1-1	.	.	CASSPEQGLRAEAFF	TGTGCCAGCAGTCCAGAACAGGGCTTGAGGGCTGAAGCTTTCTTT
TRBV5-1	TRBJ2-3	TRBD2	.	CASSSPGLAGVGTQYF	TGCGCCAGCAGCTCACCGGGACTAGCGGGAGTAGGTACGCAGTATTTT
TRBV10-1	TRBJ1-2	.	.	CASSELRTNGGYTF	TGCGCCAGCAGTGAGTTAAGGACAAACGGAGGCTACACCTTC
TRBV4-1	TRBJ1-4	.	.	CASSQILREKLFF	TGCGCCAGCAGCCAAATATTACGTGAAAAACTGTTTTTT